This T cell receptor beta chain was obtained from a study of radiotherapy plus CTLA-4 blockade in lung cancer. In the study overall: There were objective responses in 18% of patients, and roughly 33% had disease control. Whole-study results and caveats: Some TCR clones had been derived from tumors. These clones expanded in peripheral blood after radiotherapy plus ipilimumab.

Treatment of patients with chemo-refractory metastatic non-small-cell lung cancer consisted of focal radiation plus CTLA-4 blockade with ipilimumab. Only in-frame clones appear in the TCRdb table, and some are missing; sequencing was by immunoSEQ multiplex PCR. Of tens of thousands of clones in the sample, around 84% were seen once. Turning to this clone: Its specificity is not known.

Sequencing used peripheral blood, obtained from a patient treated with radiotherapy plus ipilimumab. The TCR was taken from a human donor with non-small cell lung cancer that progressed on radiotherapy plus ipilimumab.

CDR3 loop: CASSLEGTVHGYTF. Here the CDR3 DNA reads TGTGCCAGCAGCTTAGAAGGGACAGTTCATGGCTACACCTTC. The V and J genes are TRBV7-2 and TRBJ1-2, with 7 bases fitting TRBD1. The ends lost 1 base at V and 6 bases at J; junction bases unmatched: 5. This CDR3 has 14 residues. Germline V CDR1 and CDR2: SGHTA, FQGNSA.